This TCR beta chain was recorded in a study of beta chain features in type 1 diabetes. Study in general: Analysis included roughly 100 million sorted cells drawn from all samples.

Study-wide results and limits: The naive, central memory and Treg TCRB repertoires of patients appeared to be more similar to one another than those of healthy donors. The question left open here concerned HLA type influencing TCRB rearrangement.

The authors sorted CD4+ naive, central memory, regulatory and stem cell-like memory cells via CD45RO/CCR7/CD25/CD127/CD95/CD27. This CDR3 is 15 amino acids long. Trimming shortened V by 4 bases and J by 3 bases, and 16 bases separated the two germline ends. Germline V lookup: CDR1 SGHTA, CDR2 FQGNSA. This clone has a handful of counts. Antigen specificity is unknown. The entirety of the isolated RNA underwent reverse transcription, so expressed TCRB transcripts were sequenced. The data were produced by immunoSEQ multiplex PCR, yet TCRdb's version contains in-frame clones alone and is incomplete. The table shows 120,000 to 150,000 clones, with more than 9% occurring only once.

The sequence derives from a man aged 18 to 30 in good health. The chain combines TRBV7-2 with TRBJ2-7; D perhaps matches TRBD1 (6 bases). Sample: naive CD4+ T cells from blood. CDR3 sequence (DNA): TGTGCCAGCAGCTCAGCCGGGACATCCTACTACGAGCAGTACTTC. As protein: CASSSAGTSYYEQYF.